The subject of this entry is one T cell receptor (beta chain). Its antigen is undetermined. The sample is drawn from a study of T cell repertoires in cytomegalovirus infection. Study in general: Epitope selection comprised recently identified HLA-C-restricted CMV epitopes and well-studied HLA-B-restricted CMV epitopes. The public TCR beta signatures pointed to both CMV infection and matching HLA type. General observations from the study: The ex vivo response was dominated by HLA-C-restricted CMV-specific TCR beta clonotypes. Pooled public TCR beta family frequency picked out CMV carriers with the relevant HLA.

TCRdb passed the reads through MiXCR, listing each CDR3 protein once. The repertoire holds over 250,000 distinct CDR3 sequences, with 22% as singletons. The junction had 17 bases not matched to a gene; V was cut back by 7 bases and J by 7 bases. This CDR3 region has 17 residues. Germline CDR1 is MNHNY and CDR2 is SVGAGI (reference sequence). The sequence came from a human donor in good health (CMV status not recorded). Some clones in this sample may be carry-over from other donors' samples. The sample was cultured PBMCs, taken from culture after CMV antigen stimulation. This rearrangement joins TRBV6-6 to TRBJ2-1, with 9 bases aligning to TRBD2. For the CDR3, the DNA is TGTGCCAGCACCGACGGCCGTTTTAGCGGGAGTAGGAATGAGCAGTTCTTC. This codes for CASTDGRFSGSRNEQFF.